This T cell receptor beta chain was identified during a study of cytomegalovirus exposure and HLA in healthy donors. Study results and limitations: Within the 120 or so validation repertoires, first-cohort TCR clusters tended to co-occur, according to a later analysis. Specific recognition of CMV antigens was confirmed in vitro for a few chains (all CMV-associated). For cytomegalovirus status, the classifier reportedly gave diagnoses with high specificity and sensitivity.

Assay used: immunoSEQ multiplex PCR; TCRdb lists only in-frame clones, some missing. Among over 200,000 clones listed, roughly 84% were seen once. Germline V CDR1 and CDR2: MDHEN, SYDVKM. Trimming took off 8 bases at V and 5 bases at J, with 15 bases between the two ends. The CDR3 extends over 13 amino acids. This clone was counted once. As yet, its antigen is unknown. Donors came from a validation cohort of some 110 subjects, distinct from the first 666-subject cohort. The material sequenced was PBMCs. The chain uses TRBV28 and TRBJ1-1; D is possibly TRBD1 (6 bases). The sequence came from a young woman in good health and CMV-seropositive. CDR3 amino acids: CASGRGGMTEAFF. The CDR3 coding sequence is TGTGCCAGCGGAAGGGGGGGGATGACTGAAGCTTTCTTT.